Sequencing of this T cell receptor (beta chain) was carried out in a study of blood T cells in healthy people across ages. The overall study: With template switching, about one barcoded beta molecule was captured per two T cells.

The use of a sample-barcoded 5' primer and a J-beta primer mix characterized a second PCR of roughly 6 to 11 cycles. Unique molecular identifiers of 12 random nucleotides labeled each cDNA. MiXCR was run by TCRdb on the 5' RACE reads, yielding one entry per CDR3 protein. Of around 1,800,000 distinct CDR3 sequences in the sample, 39% were seen once. This CDR3 contains 13 residues. The V gene lost 0 bases and the J gene lost 7 bases, with 9 bases spanning the gap. Looked up from germline, CDR1 is KGHSH and CDR2 is LQKENI. Overall study findings and caveats: As naive T cell percentage varied, TCR beta diversity correlated strongly with it. Comparison with aged donors showed that long-lived donors had more naive CD4+ cells and higher diversity.

Regarding this clonotype: The antigen is unknown.

The sequence came from a human donor in good health. The sample consisted of blood. The chain uses TRBV18 and TRBJ1-1; D possibly corresponds to TRBD1 (6 bases). The CDR3 DNA reads as TGTGCCAGCTCACCACCGGGACACCTTGAAGCTTTCTTT. It codes for CASSPPGHLEAFF.